A single sample gave rise to the 22 T cell receptor beta chains below, sequenced in a study of blood T cell repertoires in COVID-19. Generated by immunoSEQ multiplex PCR, the TCRdb table keeps only in-frame clones and is missing some. The sample has 150,000 to 200,000 clones, about 83% seen once. Sequenced input: peripheral blood. These receptors all stem from a man in his forties who had recovered from COVID-19.

The V gene is TRBV6-2 or TRBV6-3, the J gene TRBJ2-3; 12 bases agree with TRBD2. The germline V gene has CDR1 MNHEY and CDR2 SVGEGT. Losses at the gene ends were 6 bases for V and 3 bases for J; bases not matched to a gene: 10. The CDR3 runs to 17 residues. The CDR3 loop reads CASSLRTSGTGTDTQYF. CDR3 sequence (DNA): TGTGCCAGCAGCCTAAGGACTAGCGGGACAGGTACAGATACGCAGTATTTT.

This sequence joins TRBV11-3 and TRBJ1-5; D is unresolved. Per germline, CDR1 SGHNT and CDR2 YENEEA. The CDR3 is made up of 17 amino acids. V dropped 2 bases and J dropped 4 bases, with 18 bases sitting between them. In nucleotides, the CDR3 is TGTGCCAGCAGCTTAAGGAAGGGAGACGACCGAAATCAGCCCCAGCATTTT. Encoded protein: CASSLRKGDDRNQPQHF.

This sequence joins TRBV30 and TRBJ2-5; the D gene is possibly TRBD2 (7 bases). Germline CDR1 reads GTSNPN; CDR2 reads SVGIG (reference sequence). The CDR3 is 15 residues long. The V and J ends lost 2 bases and 5 bases respectively, with 18 bases between them. The CDR3 here is CAWSPGAGTRETQYF. In nucleotides, the CDR3 is TGTGCCTGGAGTCCAGGAGCGGGGACACGGGAGACCCAGTACTTC.

V gene TRBV7-9 combines with J gene TRBJ1-4; the D is unclear. The V end lost 5 bases, the J end lost 0 bases, and 13 bases lay between the germline ends. The CDR3 sequence is 16 residues long. The V gene's germline CDR1 is SEHNR and CDR2 FQNEAQ (reference sequence). This CDR3 is CASSPGRQTTNEKLFF. DNA of the CDR3: TGTGCCAGCAGCCCAGGCCGGCAGACAACTAATGAAAAACTGTTTTTT.

This chain links TRBV19 with TRBJ1-1, with 7 bases that match TRBD1. The CDR3 consists of 14 residues. V was pared by 5 bases and J by 4 bases, with 7 bases of the junction left unmatched. From germline, CDR1 is LNHDA and CDR2 SQIVND (reference sequence). The CDR3 protein is CASSRKQGSTEAFF. As DNA, the CDR3 is TGTGCCAGTAGTCGTAAACAGGGGAGCACTGAAGCTTTCTTT.

CDR3 nucleotide sequence: TGTGCCAGCAGCCAAGTAGCCGGGGGGGCTGGAAAACTGTTTTTT. Protein product: CASSQVAGGAGKLFF. This sequence joins TRBV3-1 (or the pseudogene TRBV3-2) and TRBJ1-4; TRBD1 might be the D (6 bases). CDR3 length: 15 amino acids. The V end was cut by 1 base, the J end by 10 bases, with 16 bases between. Germline CDR1 LGHDT, CDR2 YNNKEL (reference sequence).

This chain joins TRBV4-2 and TRBJ2-4; a weak D match, TRBD1 (6 bases). The germline V and J ends were trimmed by 1 base and 8 bases, with 15 bases remaining between them. From germline, CDR1 is LGHNA and CDR2 YNFKEQ. The CDR3 contains 15 residues. CDR3 bases: TGTGCCAGCAGCCAAGGCCAGTCTGGGGGCCACATTCAGTACTTC. Translated, it gives CASSQGQSGGHIQYF.

The V call is TRBV11-3, the J call TRBJ2-2; possibly TRBD1 for D (5 bases). The V end lost 4 bases, the J end lost 3 bases, and 6 bases lay between the germline ends. CDR3 length: 13 amino acids. Looked up from germline, CDR1 is SGHNT and CDR2 is YENEEA. The CDR3 region has the DNA TGTGCCAGCAGCTGGGGCTACACCGGGGAGCTGTTTTTT. This encodes CASSWGYTGELFF.

The chain combines TRBV2 with TRBJ2-3; D is unclear. The CDR3 is made up of 13 amino acids. The ends were cut back, 1 base at V and 6 bases at J, with 8 bases in the middle. Germline assignment: CDR1 SNHLY and CDR2 FYNNEI. CDR3 loop: CASSEGLLDTQYF. CDR3 nucleotides: TGTGCCAGCAGTGAAGGACTTCTTGATACGCAGTATTTT.

V usage is TRBV27 and J usage is TRBJ1-2; 9 nucleotides align to TRBD1. V dropped 10 bases and J dropped 5; count of bases not matched to a gene: 20. Germline CDR1 MNHEY, CDR2 SMNVEV (reference sequence). This CDR3 comprises 17 residues. This chain's CDR3 is CATYSGQGLYWLYGYTF. The CDR3 DNA sequence: TGTGCCACTTATTCGGGACAGGGTCTTTATTGGCTTTATGGCTACACCTTC.

This sequence joins TRBV19 and TRBJ2-5; tentative D call: TRBD2 (6 bases). This CDR3 contains 14 residues. CDR1 is LNHDA and CDR2 is SQIVND in the germline V gene (reference sequence). The V and J ends lost 1 base and 4 bases respectively, with 10 bases between them. CDR3 sequence: CASSIGGGLETQYF. CDR3 nucleotide sequence: TGTGCCAGTAGTATAGGGGGAGGCTTAGAGACCCAGTACTTC.

V usage is TRBV12-3 or TRBV12-4 and J usage is TRBJ2-1, with 10 bases lining up with TRBD2. The length of the CDR3 is 13 residues. V gave up 3 bases and J gave up 12 bases; unmatched junction bases: 5. This chain's CDR3 is CASSFLAGESQFF. In DNA form, the CDR3 reads TGTGCCAGCAGTTTCCTAGCGGGAGAGTCGCAGTTCTTC.

This clone occurred a few times. The chain is built from TRBV28 and TRBJ2-7, with 12 bases matching TRBD2. CDR1 is MDHEN and CDR2 is SYDVKM in the germline V gene. Trimming removed 4 bases from V and 4 bases from J; junction bases left unmatched: 2. The CDR3 is made up of 14 amino acids. CDR3 in amino acids: CASSWLAGGYEQYF. Written as DNA, the CDR3 is TGTGCCAGCAGTTGGCTAGCGGGAGGGTACGAGCAGTACTTC.

This chain connects TRBV11-2 to TRBJ2-5, with 8 bases fitting TRBD2. With V trimmed by 3 bases and J by 5 bases, 5 bases remained unmatched. This CDR3 contains 14 residues. Per the germline V gene, CDR1 is SGHAT and CDR2 is FQNNGV. As DNA, the CDR3 is TGTGCCAGCAGCTTGCGGGGGGCCTGGGAGACCCAGTACTTC. Protein sequence: CASSLRGAWETQYF.

This chain joins TRBV11-3 and TRBJ2-7; tentatively, D is TRBD1 (5 bases). This CDR3 is 17 amino acids long. Germline V CDR1 and CDR2: SGHNT, YENEEA. Trimming stripped 5 bases from V and 0 bases from J, with 20 bases between. The CDR3 here is CASSLGFRGLHSYEQYF. The CDR3 bases are TGTGCCAGCAGCCTAGGGTTTAGGGGCCTACACTCCTACGAGCAGTACTTC.

This chain joins TRBV7-2 and TRBJ2-5, with unresolved D. CDR3 size: 13 residues. The V gene's germline CDR1 is SGHTA and CDR2 FQGNSA. V was trimmed by 1 base and J by 3 bases, leaving 6 bases between them. This CDR3 is CASSLVIEETQYF. DNA of the CDR3: TGTGCCAGCAGCTTAGTCATAGAAGAGACCCAGTACTTC.

The chain recombines TRBV9 with TRBJ2-3, with D possibly TRBD2 on 7 matching bases. The CDR3 is 17 amino acids. Germline-derived CDR1 and CDR2 are SGDLS and YYNGEE. V was shortened by 4 bases and J by 3 bases, with 21 bases between the two germline ends. Here the CDR3 reads CASSSSPWGGRTDTQYF. Written as DNA, the CDR3 is TGTGCCAGCAGCTCTTCCCCTTGGGGGGGGCGGACAGATACGCAGTATTTT.

The V call is TRBV3-1 (or the pseudogene TRBV3-2), the J call TRBJ2-6; D possibly corresponds to TRBD2 (6 bases). Germline V gene sequence: CDR1 LGHDT, CDR2 YNNKEL (reference sequence). There are 16 residues in the CDR3. Deletions cut 5 bases from V and 1 base from J, with 12 bases between. The CDR3 bases are TGTGCCAGCAGCGATAATGCGGGATCTGGGGCCAACGTCCTGACTTTC. Translated, it gives CASSDNAGSGANVLTF.

This chain connects TRBV6-5 to TRBJ2-3; 7 bases match TRBD1. The germline V gene encodes CDR1 MNHEY and CDR2 SVGAGI. The CDR3 has 13 amino acids. J gave up 5 bases and V 6 bases, and 5 bases lay outside the gene matches. The CDR3 sequence is CASSSAGGDTQYF. Here the CDR3 DNA reads TGTGCCAGCAGCTCAGCAGGGGGAGATACGCAGTATTTT.

This clone was counted once. The chain carries TRBV6-5 and TRBJ1-2; D not certain. This CDR3 has 13 amino acids. The ends were cut back, 4 bases at V and 7 bases at J, with 13 bases in the middle. Germline CDR1 and CDR2: MNHEY and SVGAGI. CDR3 amino acids: CASSSSTGSGYTF. The CDR3 coding sequence is TGTGCCAGCAGTTCGTCCACGGGGAGTGGCTACACCTTC.

V and J are TRBV30 and TRBJ1-1, with a possible D match to TRBD1 (6 bases). Trimming pared 0 bases from V and 11 bases from J, leaving 13 bases between. Germline V lookup: CDR1 GTSNPN, CDR2 SVGIG (reference sequence). The CDR3 spans 12 residues. The CDR3 loop is CAWSVRGLGAFF. For the CDR3, the DNA is TGTGCCTGGAGTGTTAGGGGGTTAGGGGCTTTCTTT. The full variable domain, in which reference TRBV30 and TRBJ1-1 provide the parts outside the CDR3, is SQTIHQWPATLVQPVGSPLSLECTVEGTSNPNLYWYRQAAGRGLQLLFYSVGIGQISSEVPQNLSASRPQDRQFILSSKKLLLSDSGFYLCAWSVRGLGAFFGQGTRLTVV.

This clone was picked up one time. This rearrangement joins TRBV4-1 to TRBJ1-6; 8 nucleotides align to TRBD1. Per the germline V gene, CDR1 is MGHRA and CDR2 is YSYEKL. The J segment lost 8 bases and the V segment lost 4 bases, leaving 7 bases of the junction unmatched. CDR3 length: 15 residues. CDR3 in DNA: TGCGCCAGCAGCCTGAGTGGACAGGGAGATTCACCCCTCCACTTT. Residues: CASSLSGQGDSPLHF.